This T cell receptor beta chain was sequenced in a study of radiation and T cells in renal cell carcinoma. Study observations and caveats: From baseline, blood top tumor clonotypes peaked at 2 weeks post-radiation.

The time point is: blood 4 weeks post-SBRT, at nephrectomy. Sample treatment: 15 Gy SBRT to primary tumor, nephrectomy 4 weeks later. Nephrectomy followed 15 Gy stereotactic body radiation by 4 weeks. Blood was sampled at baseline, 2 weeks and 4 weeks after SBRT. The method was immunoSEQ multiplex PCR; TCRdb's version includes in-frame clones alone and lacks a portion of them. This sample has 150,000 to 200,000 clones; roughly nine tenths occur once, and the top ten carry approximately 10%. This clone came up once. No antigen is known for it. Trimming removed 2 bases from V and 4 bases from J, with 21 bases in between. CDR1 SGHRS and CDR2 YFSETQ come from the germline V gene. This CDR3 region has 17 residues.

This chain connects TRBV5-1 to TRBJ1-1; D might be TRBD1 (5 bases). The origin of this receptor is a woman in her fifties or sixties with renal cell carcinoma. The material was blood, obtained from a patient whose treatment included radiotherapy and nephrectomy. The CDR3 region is CASSLRASEGPFTEAFF. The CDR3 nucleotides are TGCGCCAGCAGCTTAAGGGCCTCCGAGGGACCATTCACTGAAGCTTTCTTT. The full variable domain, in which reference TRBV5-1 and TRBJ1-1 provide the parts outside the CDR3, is KAGVTQTPRYLIKTRGQQVTLSCSPISGHRSVSWYQQTPGQGLQFLFEYFSETQRNKGNFPGRFSGRQFSNSRSEMNVSTLELGDSALYLCASSLRASEGPFTEAFFGQGTRLTVV.